The next 9 T cell receptor beta chains were all read from a single sample in a study of T cell clonality in common variable immunodeficiency. Study-level findings and limits: Fewer deletions and N-nucleotide insertions were reportedly seen in common variable immunodeficiency TCR beta sequences.

The antigens of these receptors remain unknown. Data came from immunoSEQ multiplex PCR; TCRdb stores just in-frame clones and leaves some out. In total the sample includes tens of thousands of clones, none of them seen once. Sequences were obtained from peripheral blood mononuclear cells. The receptors were gathered from a human donor with common variable immunodeficiency.

About this clone: The read halts 3 residues ahead of the CDR3 end, with the missing end drawn from the germline J gene. V and J are TRBV7-3 and TRBJ2-3, with TRBD2 matching over 9 bases. V lost 4 bases and J lost 2; bases outside the gene matches: 10. Germline V CDR1 and CDR2: SGHTA, FQGTGA. The CDR3 is 17 amino acids. Partial CDR3 DNA: TGTGCCAGCAGCTGCCCCTGTAGCGGGGGAGACACAGATACG. Protein sequence: CASSCPCSGGDTDT. The whole CDR3 sequence is CASSCPCSGGDTDTQYF.

As to this clone: Coverage ceases 3 residues before the CDR3 finishes, and the germline J gene fills in the end. The chain couples TRBV7-9 to TRBJ1-5; tentative D call: TRBD1 (5 bases). CDR1 and CDR2 (germline): SEHNR, FQNEAQ (reference sequence). The CDR3 is 12 residues long. Trimming removed 4 bases at V and 9 bases at J, with 10 bases between. The chain's CDR3 is CASSYLGGPQHF. The sequenced part of the CDR3 DNA is TGTGCCAGCAGCTACCTGGGGGGGCCC.

Notes on this clone: The read gets to within 3 residues of the CDR3 end, and the germline J gene fills in the rest. The chain combines TRBV2 with TRBJ2-1, with unresolved D. Looked up from germline, CDR1 is SNHLY and CDR2 is FYNNEI. The germline V and J ends were trimmed by 3 bases and 4 bases, with 4 bases remaining between them. The CDR3 consists of 12 residues. CDR3 protein: CASSDHYNEQFF. The sequenced CDR3 bases are TGTGCCAGCAGTGATCATTACAATGAG.

On this clone: The observed sequence ends 3 residues before the CDR3 terminus, with the missing tail filled in from the germline J gene. The genes are TRBV11-3 and TRBJ2-1; 9 bases agree with TRBD2. The junction had 6 bases not matched to a gene; V was cut back by 6 bases and J by 3 bases. Germline CDR1 and CDR2: SGHNT and YENEEA. The CDR3 is made up of 15 amino acids. CDR3 amino acids: CASSYASGDYNEQFF. The CDR3 bases that were read are TGTGCCAGCAGTTATGCTAGCGGGGACTACAATGAG.

This clone was seen more than once but under ten times. The read ends 3 residues before the CDR3 terminus; that terminus is restored from the germline J gene. The J gene is TRBJ2-7, the V gene TRBV30, with D possibly TRBD1 on 6 matching bases. The CDR3 sequence is 12 residues long. The V end lost 6 bases, the J end lost 6 bases, and 15 bases lay between the germline ends. From germline, CDR1 is GTSNPN and CDR2 SVGIG (reference sequence). CDR3 DNA (partial): TGTGCCTGCTCCAGGGGACCGATCGAG. This codes for CACSRGPIE. The whole CDR3 is CACSRGPIEQYF.

Details on this clone: The missing CDR3 end, 3 residues past where the read stops, is filled in from the germline J gene. The V and J genes are TRBV6-1 and TRBJ2-3, with D perhaps matching TRBD2 (6 bases). The CDR3 extends over 14 amino acids. Germline lookup yields CDR1 MNHNS and CDR2 SASEGT. V was trimmed by 2 bases and J by 5 bases, leaving 11 bases between them. The CDR3 reads CASSELPGVDTQYF. The part of the CDR3 DNA that was read is TGTGCCAGCAGTGAACTTCCGGGGGTAGATACG.

In this sample, this clone turned up a few times. This CDR3 is CASSGQGDQPQHF. The part of the CDR3 DNA that was read is TGTGCCAGCAGTGGCCAGGGAGATCAGCCC. V gene TRBV6-1 combines with J gene TRBJ1-5; weak D call: TRBD1 (5 bases). Read coverage stops 3 residues before the CDR3 terminus; the germline J gene supplies the remainder. The CDR3 runs to 13 residues. CDR1 and CDR2 (germline): MNHNS, SASEGT. Trimming left V 4 bases short and J 5 bases short, with 9 bases between.

This clone was seen more than once but under ten times. The CDR3 end is not reached by the read, which stops 3 residues before it; the germline J gene fills it in. V usage is TRBV23-1 and J usage is TRBJ1-4; weak D call: TRBD1 (5 bases). TRBV23-1 has ORF status, its function being uncertain. CDR3 size: 15 residues. V was pared by 0 bases and J by 3 bases, with 8 bases between. The CDR3: CASSQSSGSNEKLFF. The covered CDR3 bases are TGCGCCAGCAGTCAATCATCAGGGTCTAATGAAAAA.

The part of the CDR3 DNA that was read is TGTGCCAGCAGCTACGGGGGGCGCGGGAACACTGAA. It yields the protein CASSYGGRGNTE. In full, the CDR3 is CASSYGGRGNTEAFF. The V gene is TRBV7-9, the J gene TRBJ1-1; a weak D match, TRBD1 (6 bases). The sequence runs out 3 residues before the end of the CDR3; the remainder is reconstructed from the germline J gene. The ends were cut back, 4 bases at V and 1 base at J, with 13 bases in the middle. The CDR3 runs to 15 residues. The germline V gene has CDR1 SEHNR and CDR2 FQNEAQ (reference sequence). Complete variable domain (other parts from reference TRBV7-9 and TRBJ1-1): DTGVSQNPRHKITKRGQNVTFRCDPISEHNRLYWYRQTLGQGPEFLTYFQNEAQLEKSRLLSDRFSAERPKGSFSTLEIQRTEQGDSAMYLCASSYGGRGNTEAFFGQGTRLTVV.